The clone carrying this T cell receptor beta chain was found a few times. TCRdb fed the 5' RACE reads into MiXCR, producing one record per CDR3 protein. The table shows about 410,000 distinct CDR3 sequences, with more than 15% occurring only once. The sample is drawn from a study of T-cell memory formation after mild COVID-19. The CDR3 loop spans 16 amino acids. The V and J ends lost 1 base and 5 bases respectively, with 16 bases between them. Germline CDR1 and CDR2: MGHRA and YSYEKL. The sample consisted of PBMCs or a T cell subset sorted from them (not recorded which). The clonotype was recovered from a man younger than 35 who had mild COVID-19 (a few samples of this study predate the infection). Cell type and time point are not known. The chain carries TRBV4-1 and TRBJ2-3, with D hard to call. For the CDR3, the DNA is TGCGCCAGCAGCCAAGCCCCCAGGAGTCCCCTAGATACGCAGTATTTT. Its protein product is CASSQAPRSPLDTQYF.